Listed below are T cell receptor beta chains from one sample, sequenced in a study of spatial heterogeneity in lung cancer. TCRdb re-analysed the 5' RACE reads in MiXCR, keeping a single row per CDR3 protein. Here the sample spans roughly 48,000 distinct CDR3 sequences, over 4.5% being singletons. The sequencing used PBMCs, collected at surgery. The receptors stem from a male donor with early-stage non-small cell lung cancer. Both conserved end residues are trimmed from each CDR3. Some rows mark clone size as missing; the rest say once, few, many or name a class of expanded clone.

CDR3: ASTVRRAPNTGELF
size: many
V: TRBV2

CDR3: ASSLTSGNVRAEQY
size: many
V: TRBV9

CDR3: SARDYRGTGSYNEQF
size: many
V: TRBV20-1

CDR3: SAYTGVHTEAF
size: many
V: TRBV20-1

CDR3: ASSIERFDEKLF
size: many
V: TRBV19

CDR3: ASSARTLLF
size: few
V: TRBV7-2

CDR3: SAPTRDRDSTDTQY
size: many
V: TRBV20-1

CDR3: ASSPQAGTQY
size: NA
V: TRBV12-3/TRBV12-4

CDR3: ATSDRQGSDTQY
size: NA
V: TRBV24-1

CDR3: ASSRLAGGYNEQF
size: NA
V: TRBV12-3/TRBV12-4

CDR3: ASSSFGHEQY
size: many
V: TRBV7-2

CDR3: ASSRRDSSTDTQY
size: many
V: TRBV7-2

CDR3: ASRSDRSVNEQY
size: many
V: TRBV19

CDR3: ASSLAAGKKTQY
size: many
V: TRBV5-6

CDR3: AISEPGEGRSYGYT
size: many
V: TRBV10-3

CDR3: SATTGGNKKLF
size: many
V: TRBV20-1

CDR3: ASSFNVLTDTQY
size: many
V: TRBV5-1

CDR3: ASSPMGERAF
size: many
V: TRBV28

CDR3: ASSPSVAANTGELF
size: NA
V: TRBV12-3/TRBV12-4

CDR3: ASSFNKGDTQY
size: many
V: TRBV7-2

CDR3: ASRPRWAVNYNEQF
size: NA
V: TRBV6-2/TRBV6-3

CDR3: SAMIRDRGNNEQF
size: many
V: TRBV20-1

CDR3: ASRGGSYNSPLH
size: many
V: TRBV5-1

CDR3: ASSQGDQPQH
size: many
V: TRBV4-1

CDR3: SASGGTGNEKLF
size: many
V: TRBV20-1

CDR3: ASSGDFSEAF
size: few
V: TRBV12-3/TRBV12-4

CDR3: ASIQRTGTGFYNEQF
size: many
V: TRBV6-1

CDR3: ASSPLGRGGDEQF
size: many
V: TRBV6-2/TRBV6-3

CDR3: ASSDGLAVNEQF
size: many
V: TRBV6-1

CDR3: ASSPTGGFTGELF
size: many
V: TRBV5-4

CDR3: SARDVGGSDTGELF
size: few
V: TRBV20-1

CDR3: ASSLGLAGYEQY
size: many
V: TRBV28

CDR3: ASRLEPHTGELF
size: few
V: TRBV6-1